This entry describes one T cell receptor (beta chain). Its antigen is currently unknown. Profiling relied on immunoSEQ multiplex PCR, and the TCRdb table lists in-frame clones only, not all of them. The sample consists of about 110,000 clones, about 74% of them appearing once. The data were taken from a study of PD-1 blockade in mismatch repair-deficient tumors. Study in general: Patients had over 10 mismatch repair-deficient cancer types, all previously treated and progressing. Study results and caveats: After pembrolizumab, tumor-resident clones rose rapidly, then generally contracted before radiologic responses.

PCR or immunohistochemistry showed mismatch repair deficiency in every enrolled patient. TCRs were sequenced from a few patients responding to pembrolizumab. CDR1 SGHTS and CDR2 YDEGEE come from the germline V gene. This CDR3 contains 14 residues. With 4 bases clipped from V and 6 bases from J, the junction kept 5 bases outside the gene matches. The source is an adult with mismatch repair-deficient cancer. The J gene is TRBJ1-1, the V gene TRBV5-8; 11 bases agree with TRBD1. Sequenced material: peripheral blood, taken more than 58 weeks after starting pembrolizumab. CDR3 DNA: TGTGCCAGCAGCCCGGGACAGGGGGACCCTGAAGCTTTCTTT. Protein: CASSPGQGDPEAFF.